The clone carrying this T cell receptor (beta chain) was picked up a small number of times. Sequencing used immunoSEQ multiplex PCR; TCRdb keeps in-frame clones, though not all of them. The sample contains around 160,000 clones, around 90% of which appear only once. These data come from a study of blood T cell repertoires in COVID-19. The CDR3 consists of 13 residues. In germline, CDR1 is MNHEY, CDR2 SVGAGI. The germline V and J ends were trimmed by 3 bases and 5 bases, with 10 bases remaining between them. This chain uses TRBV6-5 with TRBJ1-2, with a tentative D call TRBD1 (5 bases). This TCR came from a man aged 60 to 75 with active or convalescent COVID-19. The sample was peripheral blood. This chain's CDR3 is CASSYGRGYGYTF. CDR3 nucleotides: TGTGCCAGCAGTTATGGACGGGGGTATGGCTACACCTTC.